The 9 T cell receptor beta chains below all came from one sample that was sequenced in a study. The sorted Tregs were CD4+CD25+CD127-/low cells. TCRdb analysed the 5' RACE reads with MiXCR anew, one entry per CDR3 protein. The repertoire holds around 120 distinct CDR3 sequences, with roughly 94% as singletons. The material sequenced was Tregs sorted from blood. The receptors stem from a female donor with breast cancer.

With regard to this clonotype: This beta chain represents an off-target read in a library built for alpha chains; its size is of limited meaning. The CDR3 here is CASSNMDGNIQYF. CDR3 DNA: TGTGCCAGCAGTAACATGGACGGAAACATTCAGTACTTC. The V call is TRBV25-1, the J call TRBJ2-4; no reliable D call. Trimming took off 5 bases at V and 6 bases at J, with 11 bases between the two ends. There are 13 residues in the CDR3. From germline, CDR1 is MGHDK and CDR2 SYGVNS.

This clonotype was seen a few times. A library prepared for alpha chains yielded this beta chain as an off-target read; its size is of little meaning. The chain uses TRBV4-1 and TRBJ1-1, with D possibly TRBD1 on 6 matching bases. Germline V gives CDR1 MGHRA, CDR2 YSYEKL. V was cut by 4 bases and J by 1 base, with 13 bases left in between. The CDR3 sequence is 15 residues long. The CDR3: CASSRLGQKNTEAFF. In DNA form, the CDR3 reads TGCGCCAGCAGCCGTCTTGGACAGAAGAACACTGAAGCTTTCTTT.

Worth noting for this clonotype: The size of this beta chain means little, since it is a stray read in a library made for alpha chains. The chain employs TRBV20-1 and TRBJ2-1; tentative D call: TRBD2 (7 bases). Trimming removed 1 base from V and 4 bases from J, with 11 bases in between. This CDR3 spans 14 amino acids. Looked up from germline, CDR1 is DFQATT and CDR2 is SNEGSKA (reference sequence). CDR3 loop: CSARGGGSYNEQFF. CDR3 coding DNA: TGCAGTGCTAGAGGGGGGGGCTCTTACAATGAGCAGTTCTTC.

Points on this clonotype: One junction end does not reproduce the germline sequence, and a read error may be involved. This beta chain was picked up by a library intended for alpha chains and is off target, so its count carries little meaning. The gene calls are TRBV5-5 and TRBJ1-6; TRBD1 matches at 8 bases. The CDR3 has 19 residues. The germline V gene encodes CDR1 SGHKS and CDR2 YYEKEE (reference sequence). As DNA, the CDR3 is TGTGCCAGCAGTCTACCGGGACAGGAATTTCGGTCTAAGGAGTCACCCCTCTACTTT. It translates to CASSLPGQEFRSKESPLYF.

As to this clonotype: The junction does not match germline at one end; this may be a read error. This beta chain lies outside the target of a library built for alpha chains; its clone size means little. The chain recombines TRBV6-4 with TRBJ2-3; 8 bases map to TRBD2. The CDR3 contains 15 residues. Germline-derived CDR1 and CDR2 are MRHNA and SNTAGT. The CDR3 loop reads CASSDNGGAADAQYF. The CDR3 DNA is TGTGCCAGCAGTGACAACGGGGGGGCCGCAGATGCGCAGTATTTT.

Details on this clonotype: This beta chain appears as a stray read in a library generated for alpha chains; its size is not informative. The chain is built from TRBV20-1 and TRBJ2-1, with 8 bases lining up with TRBD1. Per germline, CDR1 DFQATT and CDR2 SNEGSKA (reference sequence). The V segment lost 3 bases and the J segment 7 bases; nucleotides outside the gene matches: 8. The CDR3 totals 14 residues. DNA for the CDR3: TGCAGTGCTAGGACTCAGGGGGCAAGGAATGAGCAGTTCTTC. Its translation: CSARTQGARNEQFF.

Of note for this clonotype: Since it is a stray read in a library aimed at alpha chains, this beta chain has a size that is not meaningful. The chain is built from TRBV30 and TRBJ2-5; the match to TRBD1 covers 7 bases. The germline CDR1 and CDR2 sequences are GTSNPN and SVGIG (reference sequence). The CDR3 consists of 13 residues. V shed 3 bases and J 1 base; nucleotides not matched to a gene: 2. In DNA form, the CDR3 reads TGTGCCTGGAGCCAGGGGGTCCAAGAGACCCAGTACTTC. Its translation is CAWSQGVQETQYF.

About this clonotype itself: With the library built for alpha chains, this beta chain is off target and its frequency is not meaningful. CDR3 sequence: CSVQPSETQYF. For the CDR3, the DNA is TGCAGCGTTCAACCTAGTGAGACCCAGTACTTC. This sequence joins TRBV29-1 and TRBJ2-5; D ambiguous. The CDR3 extends over 11 amino acids. The V end was cut by 5 bases, the J end by 5 bases, with 9 bases between. The germline V gene encodes CDR1 SQVTM and CDR2 ANQGSEA.

With regard to this clonotype: This beta chain is a stray read from a library made for alpha chains; its abundance is not meaningful. The rearrangement joins TRBV10-3 to TRBJ1-2; D ambiguous. The germline V and J ends were trimmed by 10 bases and 0 bases, with 15 bases remaining between them. CDR1 is ENHRY and CDR2 is SYGVKD in the germline V gene. The CDR3 has 14 amino acids. The CDR3 is CATSNGGTNYGYTF. The CDR3 DNA sequence: TGTGCCACATCTAACGGCGGAACTAACTATGGCTACACCTTC.